These 2 T cell receptor beta chains originate from one sample sequenced in a study of technical replicates of blood from four donors. Here immunoSEQ multiplex PCR was the method, and the copy in TCRdb shows in-frame clones only, minus some. The table includes 10,000 to 15,000 clones, approximately 94% detected once. Sample: PBMCs. The receptors were gathered from a human donor in good health.

The chain links TRBV28 to TRBJ1-4, with 9 bases fitting TRBD1. The CDR3 is 14 residues long. Germline V gene data show CDR1 as MDHEN and CDR2 as SYDVKM. The V segment lost 6 bases and the J segment 8 bases; nucleotides outside the gene matches: 7. CDR3 nucleotides: TGTGCCAGCAGGACGACAGGGGGAGAGGAAAAACTGTTTTTT. Residues: CASRTTGGEEKLFF.

This rearrangement joins TRBV11-2 to TRBJ1-1, with unresolved D. This CDR3 has 13 residues. V gave up 1 base and J gave up 2 bases, with 5 bases separating them. Looked up from germline, CDR1 is SGHAT and CDR2 is FQNNGV. The CDR3 here is CASSLAGNTEAFF. The CDR3 nucleotides are TGTGCCAGCAGCTTAGCCGGTAACACTGAAGCTTTCTTT.